Listed here is a single T cell receptor (beta chain). Its antigen is as yet unknown. The data were obtained in a study of cytomegalovirus exposure and HLA in healthy donors. 13 Jbeta primers and 60 Vbeta primers were used for the PCR. The method was immunoSEQ multiplex PCR; TCRdb's version includes in-frame clones alone and lacks a portion of them. In the table there are about 94,000 clones, about 80% of which are singletons. General study findings and limits: High specificity and sensitivity for cytomegalovirus status were reported for the classifier.

Source material: PBMCs. The receptor comes from a male donor in good health and CMV-seronegative.

CDR3 bases: TGTGCCAGCAGCTTAGTAGTGACGGGAGAACGCACAGATACGCAGTATTTT. It specifies CASSLVVTGERTDTQYF. The chain joins TRBV7-9 to TRBJ2-3; possibly TRBD2 for D (6 bases). The germline V gene encodes CDR1 SEHNR and CDR2 FQNEAQ (reference sequence). The CDR3 contains 17 residues. Trimming removed 1 base from V and 1 base from J, with 15 bases in between.